Listed below are T cell receptor beta chains from one sample, sequenced in a study of blood T cell repertoires in COVID-19. Repertoires were generated with immunoSEQ multiplex PCR, while TCRdb's copy carries only in-frame clones and drops some. The data show 250,000 or so clones, around 90% seen once. The sample comprised peripheral blood. All receptors come from a man aged 18 to 30 with active or convalescent COVID-19. Each CDR3 is given with its conserved first and last residue. The D gene is left open where the match is weak.

D gene	V gene	J gene	CDR3 protein	CDR3 DNA
.	TRBV30	TRBJ1-3	CAWSGFGGNYGNTIYF	TGTGCCTGGAGTGGTTTCGGGGGAAATTATGGAAACACCATATATTTT
.	TRBV7-7	TRBJ1-4	CASSWIRSGNEKLFF	TGTGCCAGCAGCTGGATTCGCTCGGGTAATGAAAAACTGTTTTTT
TRBD2	TRBV28	TRBJ2-2	CASTLGLAGGVGELFF	TGTGCCAGCACCTTGGGACTAGCGGGAGGTGTGGGGGAGCTGTTTTTT
.	TRBV19	TRBJ2-5	CASSIGQQETQYF	TGTGCCAGTAGTATAGGGCAGCAAGAGACCCAGTACTTC
TRBD2	TRBV2	TRBJ2-7	CASRKYSGGDRYEQYF	TGTGCCAGCAGAAAATATAGCGGGGGGGACCGCTACGAGCAGTACTTC
TRBD2	TRBV6-2/TRBV6-3	TRBJ2-5	CASSYLAGVETQYF	TGTGCCAGCAGTTACCTAGCGGGGGTTGAGACCCAGTACTTC
.	TRBV24-1	TRBJ2-1	CATSGVRGTNEQFF	TGTGCCACCAGTGGGGTAAGGGGAACCAATGAGCAGTTCTTC
TRBD2	TRBV27	TRBJ2-7	CASSSRVGGAYEQYF	TGTGCCAGCAGTTCCAGGGTGGGGGGGGCCTACGAGCAGTACTTC
.	TRBV5-1	TRBJ1-2	CASSLGQGGGYTF	TGCGCCAGCAGCTTGGGGCAGGGCGGCGGCTACACCTTC
.	TRBV7-2	TRBJ1-5	CASSLGGGLQPQHF	TGTGCCAGCAGCTTAGGGGGAGGGCTACAGCCCCAGCATTTT
TRBD2	TRBV9	TRBJ2-3	CASSVGSGRGDTQYF	TGTGCCAGCAGCGTAGGTAGCGGGAGGGGAGATACGCAGTATTTT
.	TRBV7-3	TRBJ2-6	CASSPTSGAGANVLTF	TGTGCCAGCAGCCCCACATCAGGGGCTGGGGCCAACGTCCTGACTTTC
TRBD2	TRBV6-2/TRBV6-3	TRBJ2-1	CASSSRQRGIYNEQFF	TGTGCCAGCAGTTCCAGACAGCGGGGGATCTACAATGAGCAGTTCTTC